This T cell receptor beta chain was recovered during a study of T cell responses to AZD1222 COVID-19 vaccine. V was shortened by 1 base and J by 6 bases, with 1 base between the two germline ends. The CDR3 loop spans 11 amino acids. CDR1 WSHSY and CDR2 SAAADI come from the germline V gene. Here immunoSEQ multiplex PCR was the method, and the copy in TCRdb shows in-frame clones only, minus some. The data show about 160,000 clones, roughly 94% seen once. The chain has TRBV10-2 and TRBJ2-1; D is unclear. The receptor was isolated from an adult who received the AZD1222 COVID-19 vaccine. Here the sequenced sample was peripheral blood, taken 28 days after the second AZD1222 dose. DNA of the CDR3: TGCGCCAGCAGTGAGTTCAATGAGCAGTTCTTC. Its protein is CASSEFNEQFF.